This TCR beta chain originates from a study of neoadjuvant anti-PD-1 for oral cavity cancer. The CDR3 has 14 amino acids. V lost 0 bases to trimming and J lost 5 bases, with 10 bases between them. CDR1 is SGHRS, CDR2 YFSETQ, per germline. Time point meaning: after neoadjuvant nivolumab, at surgical resection. Blood cells were analyzed directly, without culture or expansion. The data were produced by immunoSEQ multiplex PCR, yet TCRdb's version contains in-frame clones alone and is incomplete. This repertoire shows approximately 9,700 clones, about 73% found once; its top ten account for 4.2%. Regarding this clone: Its antigen is unknown.

Study conclusions and caveats: Only three patients per response group were TCR-analyzed; validation needed.

The sequencing here drew on PBMCs, taken after nivolumab (anti-PD-1) treatment. This receptor was obtained from a person aged 40 to 85 with oral cavity squamous cell carcinoma. This sequence joins TRBV5-1 and TRBJ2-3, with D possibly matching TRBD1 (5 bases). The CDR3 protein is CASSLAGSGDTQYF. The CDR3 DNA reads TGCGCCAGCAGCTTGGCAGGGTCAGGAGATACGCAGTATTTT.